This record concerns one T cell receptor (beta chain) sequence. Relative to its sample, this clonotype is medium-sized (0.01 to 0.1%). Its binding antigen is unknown. No base qualities exist here, and no much larger clone lies one base off it. V and J are truncated by 0 bases and 2 bases respectively, leaving an intervening sequence of 15 bases. Inclusive of the bounding cysteine and phenylalanine, the CDR3 is 17 residues long. Only the CDR3 part of the read is kept: 51 bases, read in frame from the first base. Reading the germline V gene gives CDR1 SGHRS and CDR2 YFSETQ. The library was built by means of 5' RACE. Sequencer: NextSeq 500. To allow correction of PCR and sequencing errors, the TCR library protocol tagged every TCR cDNA molecule with a unique molecular identifier. The study's processing was this. TCR identification, UMI-based error correction and CDR3 extraction were performed with Decombinator tools. TCRs above a frequency of 2 per 1,000, corresponding to the top 1% of the tumor frequency distribution, were defined as expanded. Expanded tumor TCRs statistically deemed absent (corrected P<0.05) from at least one tumor region were classed as regional, and all other expanded tumor TCRs were classed as ubiquitous. Renyi diversity was calculated using the R vegan package after each repertoire was subsampled 100 times to 5,000 TCRs. To build CDR3 similarity networks, amino acid triplet string-kernel similarity was used, and CDR3s were connected when their pairwise similarity was above 0.82. In-frame beta chains were kept once TCRdb had trimmed the public reads at Q25 with fastp and called clones with MiXCR. Merged by CDR3 protein, the rows form single entries marked with the most common genes and DNA. None of the V and J calls come from the authors' own analysis; TCRdb made them. The sample contains 3,700 or so distinct CDR3 sequences, roughly 13% of them found a single time. The ten largest clones capture about a tenth of the sample.

The sample is drawn from a study of spatial heterogeneity in lung cancer (dated by TCRdb to the late 2010s). For the wider study: Beta-chain transcripts were consistently detected in greater numbers than alpha-chain transcripts, which likely reflects a higher abundance of beta-chain transcripts. TCR transcript counts in tumor regions correlated strongly with a T cell transcriptional module score from matched bulk RNA-seq. In the raw uncorrected reads, each unique combination of TCR and UMI appeared more than ten times on average. The study quantitatively compared TCR alpha and beta repertoires across multiple tumor regions, matched nontumor lung and blood in non-small cell lung cancer. The study linked features of the TCR repertoire to counts of nonsynonymous mutations, which were determined by whole-exome sequencing of tumor tissue. At surgery, around 200 tumor regions, roughly 63 matched nontumor lung samples and 45 to 60 PBMC samples were TCR-sequenced for both alpha and beta chains. Beyond this particular receptor, the publication reports: The tumor nonsynonymous mutation count correlated with the number of expanded intratumoral alpha and beta TCRs. Counts of ubiquitous and regional expanded TCRs were found to correlate with counts of ubiquitous and regional nonsynonymous mutations, respectively. TCR-seq coverage of tumor T cells was estimated at only approximately 7% for alpha chains and 12% to 15% for beta chains. Confirming at a functional level the hypothesis that regional TCRs recognize regional mutations was considered to require additional single-cell paired TCR alpha and beta sequencing.

Explained via the paper, the time point label denotes: sample taken at primary tumor resection. Donors were around 71 patients with early-stage, untreated non-small cell lung cancer from the lung TRACERx cohort. Without any cell sorting, TCR sequencing was performed on whole RNA extracted either from tumor and nontumor lung tissue or from cryopreserved PBMC samples. Patients were selected for TCR sequencing only if sufficient RNA was available from at least two tumor regions. Tumor and adjacent nontumor lung specimens were reviewed by a lung pathologist before selection. The chain was built from TRBV5-1 and TRBJ1-3; the D segment could be TRBD1, given 6 matching bases. The receptor comes from a female donor with early-stage non-small cell lung cancer. This sample comprised lung tumor tissue, obtained at surgery. The nucleotides read TGCGCCAGCAGCTTGGCCGGAGTACAGGGAGCTGGAAACACCATATATTTT. It specifies CASSLAGVQGAGNTIYF.